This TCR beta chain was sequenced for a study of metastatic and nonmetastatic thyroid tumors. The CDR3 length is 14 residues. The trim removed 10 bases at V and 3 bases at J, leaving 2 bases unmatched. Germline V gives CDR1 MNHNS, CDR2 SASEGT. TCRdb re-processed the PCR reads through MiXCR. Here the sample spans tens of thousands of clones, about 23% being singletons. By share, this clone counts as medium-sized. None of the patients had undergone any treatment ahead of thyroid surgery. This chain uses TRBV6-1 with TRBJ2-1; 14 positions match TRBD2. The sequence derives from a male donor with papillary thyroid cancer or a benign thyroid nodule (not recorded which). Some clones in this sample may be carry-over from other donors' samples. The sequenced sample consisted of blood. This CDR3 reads CATGTSGSYNEQFF. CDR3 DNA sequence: TGTGCCACAGGGACTAGCGGGAGCTACAATGAGCAGTTCTTC.